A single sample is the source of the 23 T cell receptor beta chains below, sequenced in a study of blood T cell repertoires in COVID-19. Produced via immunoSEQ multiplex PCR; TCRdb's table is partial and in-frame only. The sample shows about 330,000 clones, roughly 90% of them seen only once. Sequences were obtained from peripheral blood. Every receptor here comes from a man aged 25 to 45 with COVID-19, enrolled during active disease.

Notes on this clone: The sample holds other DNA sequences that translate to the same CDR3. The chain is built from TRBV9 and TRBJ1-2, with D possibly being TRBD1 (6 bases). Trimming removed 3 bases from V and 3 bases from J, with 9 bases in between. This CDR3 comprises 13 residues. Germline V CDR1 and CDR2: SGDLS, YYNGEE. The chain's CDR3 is CASSAGQDYGYTF. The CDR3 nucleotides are TGTGCCAGCAGCGCGGGACAAGACTATGGCTACACCTTC.

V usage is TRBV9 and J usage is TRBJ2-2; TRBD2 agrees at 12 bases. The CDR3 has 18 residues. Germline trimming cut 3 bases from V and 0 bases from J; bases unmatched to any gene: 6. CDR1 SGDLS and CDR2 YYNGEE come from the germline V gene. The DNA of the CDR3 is TGTGCCAGCAGCGAGAGAGGACTAGCGGGGCCGAACACCGGGGAGCTGTTTTTT. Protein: CASSERGLAGPNTGELFF.

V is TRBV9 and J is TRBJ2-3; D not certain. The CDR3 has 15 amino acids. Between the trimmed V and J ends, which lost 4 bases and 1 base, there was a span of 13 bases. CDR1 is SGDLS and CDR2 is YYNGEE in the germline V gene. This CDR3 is CASSLGPAGTDTQYF. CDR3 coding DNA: TGTGCCAGCAGCCTAGGGCCCGCCGGCACAGATACGCAGTATTTT.

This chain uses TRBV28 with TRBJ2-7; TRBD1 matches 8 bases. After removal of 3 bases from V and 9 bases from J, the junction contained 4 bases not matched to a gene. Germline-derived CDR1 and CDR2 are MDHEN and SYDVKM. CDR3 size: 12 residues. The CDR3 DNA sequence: TGTGCCAGCAGTTTCAGCGGACAGGGGCAGTACTTC. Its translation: CASSFSGQGQYF.

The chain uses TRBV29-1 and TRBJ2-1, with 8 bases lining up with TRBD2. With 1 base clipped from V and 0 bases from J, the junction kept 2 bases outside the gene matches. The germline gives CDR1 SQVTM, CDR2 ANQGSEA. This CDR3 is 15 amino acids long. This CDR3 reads CSVEAGGNSYNEQFF. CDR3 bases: TGCAGCGTTGAAGCGGGGGGGAACTCCTACAATGAGCAGTTCTTC.

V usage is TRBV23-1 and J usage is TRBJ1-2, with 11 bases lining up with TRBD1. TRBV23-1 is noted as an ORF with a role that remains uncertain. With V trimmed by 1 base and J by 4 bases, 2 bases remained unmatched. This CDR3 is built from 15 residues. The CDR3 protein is CASSQWTGGFYGYTF. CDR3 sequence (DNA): TGCGCCAGCAGTCAATGGACAGGGGGCTTCTATGGCTACACCTTC.

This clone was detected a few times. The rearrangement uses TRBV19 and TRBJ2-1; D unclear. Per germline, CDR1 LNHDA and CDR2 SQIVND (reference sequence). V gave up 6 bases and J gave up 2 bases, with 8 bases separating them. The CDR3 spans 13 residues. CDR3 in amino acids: CASRELTYNEQFF. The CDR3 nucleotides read TGTGCCAGTAGGGAGTTGACCTACAATGAGCAGTTCTTC.

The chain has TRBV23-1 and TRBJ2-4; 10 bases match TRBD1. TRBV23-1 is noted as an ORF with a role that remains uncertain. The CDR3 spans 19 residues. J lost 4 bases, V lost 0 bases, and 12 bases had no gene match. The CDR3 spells CASSQSFPISGQGKNIQYF. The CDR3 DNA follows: TGCGCCAGCAGTCAATCTTTTCCCATTTCGGGACAGGGGAAAAACATTCAGTACTTC.

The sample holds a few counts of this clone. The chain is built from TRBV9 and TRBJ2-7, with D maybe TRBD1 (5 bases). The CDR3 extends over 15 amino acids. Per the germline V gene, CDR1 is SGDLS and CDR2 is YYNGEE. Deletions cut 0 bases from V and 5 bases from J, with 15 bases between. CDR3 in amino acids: CASSVASGSLNEQYF. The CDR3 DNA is TGTGCCAGCAGCGTAGCTTCAGGGTCTTTAAACGAGCAGTACTTC.

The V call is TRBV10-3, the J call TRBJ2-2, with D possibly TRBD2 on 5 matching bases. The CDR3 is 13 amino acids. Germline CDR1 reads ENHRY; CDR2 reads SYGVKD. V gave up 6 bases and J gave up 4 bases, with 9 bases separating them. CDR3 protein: CAIRPAVTGELFF. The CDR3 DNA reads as TGTGCCATCAGGCCAGCGGTCACCGGGGAGCTGTTTTTT.

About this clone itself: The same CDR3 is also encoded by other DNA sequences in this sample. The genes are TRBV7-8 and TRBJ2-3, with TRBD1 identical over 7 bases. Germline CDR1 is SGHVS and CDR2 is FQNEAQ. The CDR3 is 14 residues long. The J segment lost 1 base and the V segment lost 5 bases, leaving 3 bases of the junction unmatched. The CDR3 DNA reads TGTGCCAGCAGCCGTGGACAGGGCACAGATACGCAGTATTTT. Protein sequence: CASSRGQGTDTQYF.

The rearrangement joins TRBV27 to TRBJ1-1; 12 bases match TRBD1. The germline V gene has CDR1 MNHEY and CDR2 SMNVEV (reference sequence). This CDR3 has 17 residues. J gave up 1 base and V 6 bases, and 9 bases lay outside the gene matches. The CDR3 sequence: CASSPWGQGAANTEAFF. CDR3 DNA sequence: TGTGCCAGCAGCCCTTGGGGACAGGGGGCTGCGAACACTGAAGCTTTCTTT.

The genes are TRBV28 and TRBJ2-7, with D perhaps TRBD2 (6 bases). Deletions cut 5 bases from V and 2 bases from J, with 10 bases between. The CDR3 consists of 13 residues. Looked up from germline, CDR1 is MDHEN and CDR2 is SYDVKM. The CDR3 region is CASSLALPYEQYF. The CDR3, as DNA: TGTGCCAGCAGTCTAGCGCTACCCTACGAGCAGTACTTC.

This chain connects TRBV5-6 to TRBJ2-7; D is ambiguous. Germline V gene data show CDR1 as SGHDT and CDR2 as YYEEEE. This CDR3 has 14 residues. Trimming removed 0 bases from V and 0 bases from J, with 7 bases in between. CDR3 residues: CASSLGISSYEQYF. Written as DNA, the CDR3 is TGTGCCAGCAGCTTGGGCATCAGCTCCTACGAGCAGTACTTC.

CDR3 residues: CASSQDSLAGGEQFF. The CDR3 DNA sequence: TGCGCCAGCAGCCAAGATTCTCTAGCGGGGGGTGAGCAGTTCTTC. The rearrangement joins TRBV4-3 to TRBJ2-1, with 11 bases fitting TRBD2. The germline V gene encodes CDR1 LGHNA and CDR2 YSLEER. This CDR3 contains 15 residues. Losses at the gene ends were 0 bases for V and 9 bases for J; bases not matched to a gene: 4.

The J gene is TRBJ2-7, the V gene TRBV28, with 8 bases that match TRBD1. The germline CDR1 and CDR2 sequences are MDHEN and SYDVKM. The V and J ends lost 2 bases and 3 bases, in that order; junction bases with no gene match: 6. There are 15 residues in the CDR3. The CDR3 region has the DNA TGTGCCAGCAGTTTACACCCAGGGGGCGACTACGAGCAGTACTTC. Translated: CASSLHPGGDYEQYF.

The CDR3 loop reads CASCEAGVVSNQPQHF. The CDR3 DNA follows: TGTGCCAGTTGTGAGGCGGGGGTTGTGAGCAATCAGCCCCAGCATTTT. This chain uses TRBV28 with TRBJ1-5, with D maybe TRBD1 (5 bases). The CDR3 is 16 amino acids. V gave up 9 bases and J gave up 1 base, with 19 bases separating them. Germline CDR1 reads MDHEN; CDR2 reads SYDVKM.

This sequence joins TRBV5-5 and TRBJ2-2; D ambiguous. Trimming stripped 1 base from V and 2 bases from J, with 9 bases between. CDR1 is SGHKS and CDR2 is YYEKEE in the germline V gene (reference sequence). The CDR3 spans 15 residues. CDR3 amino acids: CASSLIRPNTGELFF. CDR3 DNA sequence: TGTGCCAGCAGCTTGATTCGTCCCAACACCGGGGAGCTGTTTTTT.

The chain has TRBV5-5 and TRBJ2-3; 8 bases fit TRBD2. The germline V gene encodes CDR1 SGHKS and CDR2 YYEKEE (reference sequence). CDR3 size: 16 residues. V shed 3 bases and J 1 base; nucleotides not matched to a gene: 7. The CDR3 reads CASSYRTSPGTDTQYF. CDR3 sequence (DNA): TGTGCCAGCAGCTACCGGACTAGCCCGGGCACAGATACGCAGTATTTT.

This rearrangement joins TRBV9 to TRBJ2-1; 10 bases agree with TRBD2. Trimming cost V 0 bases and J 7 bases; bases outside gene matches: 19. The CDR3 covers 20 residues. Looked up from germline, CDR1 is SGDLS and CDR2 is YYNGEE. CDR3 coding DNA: TGTGCCAGCAGCGTAGCTACCGGGGTGGCTAGCGGGGGACACGGGAATGAGCAGTTCTTC. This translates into CASSVATGVASGGHGNEQFF. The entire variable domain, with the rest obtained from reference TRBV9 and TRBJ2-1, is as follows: DSGVTQTPKHLITATGQRVTLRCSPRSGDLSVYWYQQSLDQGLQFLIQYYNGEERAKGNILERFSAQQFPDLHSELNLSSLELGDSALYFCASSVATGVASGGHGNEQFFGPGTRLTVL.

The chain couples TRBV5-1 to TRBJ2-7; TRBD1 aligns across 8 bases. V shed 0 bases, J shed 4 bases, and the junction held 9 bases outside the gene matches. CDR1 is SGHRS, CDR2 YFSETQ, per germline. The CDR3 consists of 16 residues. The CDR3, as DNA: TGCGCCAGCAGCTTGGGTGGACAGGGACCCTTGTACGAGCAGTACTTC. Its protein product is CASSLGGQGPLYEQYF.

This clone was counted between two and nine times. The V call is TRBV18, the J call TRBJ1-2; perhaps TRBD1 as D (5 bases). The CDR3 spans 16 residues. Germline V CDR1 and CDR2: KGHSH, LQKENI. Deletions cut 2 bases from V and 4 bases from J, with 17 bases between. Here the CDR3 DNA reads TGTGCCAGCTCACCATTGACAGCTACACCTACCTATGGCTACACCTTC. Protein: CASSPLTATPTYGYTF.

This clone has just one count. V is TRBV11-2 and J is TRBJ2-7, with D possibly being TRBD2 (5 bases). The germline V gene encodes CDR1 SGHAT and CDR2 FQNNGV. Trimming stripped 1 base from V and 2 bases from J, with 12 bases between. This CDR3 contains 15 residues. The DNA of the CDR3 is TGTGCCAGCAGCTTAGGTGTACTAGACGCCTACGAGCAGTACTTC. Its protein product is CASSLGVLDAYEQYF.